These 10 T cell receptor beta chains came from one sample sequenced in a study of cytomegalovirus exposure and HLA in healthy donors. The PCR employed 60 Vbeta primers together with 13 Jbeta primers. Clones were read by immunoSEQ multiplex PCR, and TCRdb kept only the in-frame ones, dropping some. The table has around 150,000 clones, nearly 80% seen once. The specimen sequenced was PBMCs. The receptors come from a man aged 18 to 35 in good health and CMV-seropositive.

In its sample, this clone was seen once. The chain carries TRBV14 and TRBJ2-2; 9 positions match TRBD1. CDR1 SGHDN and CDR2 FVKESK come from the germline V gene. The CDR3 is 17 residues long. Trimming took 5 bases from V and 0 from J; bases not matched to a gene: 7. The CDR3 nucleotides read TGTGCCAGCAGCTCTCGGACAGGGGCCTCGAACACCGGGGAGCTGTTTTTT. Translating gives CASSSRTGASNTGELFF.

To note about this clone: An end of the junction does not agree with germline; a read error may underlie this. This same CDR3 is encoded by further DNA sequences in the sample. The chain carries TRBV5-4 and TRBJ2-7; maybe TRBD2 (6 bases). Germline-derived CDR1 and CDR2 are SGHNT and YYREEE (reference sequence). This CDR3 spans 14 amino acids. CDR3: CASSLEGTSRVQYF. The CDR3 bases are TGCGCCAGCAGCTTGGAGGGGACTTCTCGCGTGCAGTACTTC.

The chain links TRBV18 to TRBJ2-7; D may be TRBD1 (6 bases). This CDR3 spans 14 amino acids. Germline values: CDR1 KGHSH, CDR2 LQKENI. With 5 bases removed from V and 2 bases from J, the gap between germline ends came to 13 bases. The CDR3 region is CASSFPGQAYEQYF. For the CDR3, the DNA is TGTGCCAGCTCATTTCCGGGACAAGCCTACGAGCAGTACTTC.

This chain connects TRBV7-8 to TRBJ1-2; 9 bases line up with TRBD1. V shed 5 bases, J shed 1 base, and the junction held 8 bases outside the gene matches. CDR3 length: 16 residues. The germline V gene has CDR1 SGHVS and CDR2 FQNEAQ. The CDR3 nucleotides are TGTGCCAGCAGCCCCTACCGGGACAGGGTTAACTATGGCTACACCTTC. Amino acid sequence: CASSPYRDRVNYGYTF.

The CDR3 region has the DNA TGTGCCAGCAGCTTACAACAGGGTTCCGGCTACACCTTC. Its protein product is CASSLQQGSGYTF. The J gene is TRBJ1-2, the V gene TRBV13; D possibly corresponds to TRBD1 (6 bases). The CDR3 runs 13 residues. The ends were cut back, 2 bases at V and 8 bases at J, with 12 bases in the middle. Looked up from germline, CDR1 is PRHDT and CDR2 is FYEKMQ (reference sequence).

V is TRBV7-9 and J is TRBJ1-5; TRBD1 agrees at 10 bases. CDR3 length: 15 residues. V trimming: 4 bases; J trimming: 6 bases; junction bases outside the gene matches: 6. Germline-derived CDR1 and CDR2 are SEHNR and FQNEAQ (reference sequence). The CDR3 loop reads CASSSGTGAIQPQHF. The CDR3 DNA reads as TGTGCCAGCAGCTCCGGGACAGGGGCTATTCAGCCCCAGCATTTT. Supplemented by reference TRBV7-9 and TRBJ1-5, the full variable domain reads DTGVSQNPRHKITKRGQNVTFRCDPISEHNRLYWYRQTLGQGPEFLTYFQNEAQLEKSRLLSDRFSAERPKGSFSTLEIQRTEQGDSAMYLCASSSGTGAIQPQHFGDGTRLSIL.

The chain couples TRBV5-1 to TRBJ1-4; 9 bases match TRBD1. Germline loops: CDR1 SGHRS, CDR2 YFSETQ. V was pared by 0 bases and J by 8 bases, with 8 bases of the junction left unmatched. The CDR3 spans 16 residues. CDR3 region: CASSLARDRVGEKLFF. The CDR3 DNA reads as TGCGCCAGCAGCTTGGCCCGGGACAGGGTAGGAGAAAAACTGTTTTTT.

The chain links TRBV25-1 to TRBJ1-1, with TRBD1 matching 9 bases. The V gene end was trimmed by 8 bases and the J gene end by 5 bases; junction bases not matched to a gene: 12. This CDR3 is built from 15 residues. CDR1 and CDR2 from the germline V gene are MGHDK and SYGVNS. CDR3 DNA: TGTGCCAGCTCGGGACAGGGTAGGGGAAAGACTGAAGCTTTCTTT. Protein sequence: CASSGQGRGKTEAFF. The variable domain in full, completed from reference TRBV25-1 and TRBJ1-1, reads EADIYQTPRYLVIGTGKKITLECSQTMGHDKMYWYQQDPGMELHLIHYSYGVNSTEKGDLSSESTVSRIRTEHFPLTLESARPSHTSQYLCASSGQGRGKTEAFFGQGTRLTVV.

The V and J genes are TRBV2 and TRBJ2-3; 8 bases agree with TRBD2. CDR1 and CDR2 from the germline V gene are SNHLY and FYNNEI. CDR3 length equals 15 residues. Unmatched junction bases numbered 3, after V lost 1 base and J lost 3 bases. This CDR3 reads CASSEGGGGTDTQYF. The CDR3 DNA reads as TGTGCCAGCAGTGAAGGGGGCGGGGGGACAGATACGCAGTATTTT.

The chain joins TRBV7-6 to TRBJ2-3; D perhaps matches TRBD2 (5 bases). Per germline, CDR1 SGHVS and CDR2 FNYEAQ. The CDR3 extends over 13 amino acids. The V gene lost 8 bases and the J gene lost 3 bases, with 12 bases spanning the gap. CDR3 bases: TGTGCCAGCTCCTCGCCGGGGACAGATACGCAGTATTTT. Translated: CASSSPGTDTQYF.